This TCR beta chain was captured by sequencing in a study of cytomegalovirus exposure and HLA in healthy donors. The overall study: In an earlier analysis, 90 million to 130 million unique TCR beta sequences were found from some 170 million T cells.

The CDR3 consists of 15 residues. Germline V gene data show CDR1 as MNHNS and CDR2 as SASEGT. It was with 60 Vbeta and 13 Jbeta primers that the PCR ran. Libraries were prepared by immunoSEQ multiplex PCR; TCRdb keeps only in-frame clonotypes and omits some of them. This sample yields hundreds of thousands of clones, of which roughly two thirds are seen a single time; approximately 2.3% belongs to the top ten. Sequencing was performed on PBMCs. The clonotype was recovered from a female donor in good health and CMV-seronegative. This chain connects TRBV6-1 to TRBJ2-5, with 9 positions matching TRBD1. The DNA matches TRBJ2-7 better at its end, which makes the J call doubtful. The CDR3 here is CASSDWGQGTYEQYF. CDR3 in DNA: TGTGCCAGCAGTGATTGGGGACAGGGCACCTACGAGCAGTACTTC.